This T cell receptor (beta chain) stems from a study of T cells expressing NK-cell markers (dated by TCRdb to 2020 to 2021). Regarding the complete study: In sorted CD3+CD56+NKG2C+, CD3+CD56+NKG2C- and CD3+CD56-NKG2C+ T-cell subsets from 7 to 9 donors, TCR beta-chain repertoires were profiled. Among the eight sequenced donors, only one was HCMV-seronegative, while the other seven were HCMV-seropositive. Randomly selected healthy volunteers, three men and five women, were used as the eight sequenced donors. Libraries were sequenced as 2 x 150 bp reads on Illumina HiSeq 2000/2500, MiSeq or NextSeq. General conclusions and limits of the study: Those dominant clonotypes were again the most abundant among CD3+CD56-NKG2C+ cells in a few donors, at roughly 28.3-65%. In six donors, the dominant CD3+CD56+NKG2C+ clonotypes were among the top 10 CD8+ clonotypes and accounted for about 1.0-7.0% of CD8+ T cells. Whether the expanded NKG2C-expressing T cell clones were specific for HCMV antigens was left unclear.

According to the germline V gene, CDR1 reads SGHVS and CDR2 reads FNYEAQ. Taken from cysteine to phenylalanine, the CDR3 has 18 residues. The nucleotide record is missing. A commercial ELISA kit detecting HCMV-specific IgG in serum was used to determine HCMV serostatus. Ficoll density gradient centrifugation was used to isolate peripheral blood mononuclear cells from blood. As for this clonotype: Its antigen target is currently unknown.

Data came from an Illumina HiSeq 2000. The TCR beta cDNA libraries were made using 5'RACE template switching, a step that added both a universal primer site and unique molecular identifiers. Synthesis of cDNA was primed from the TCR beta constant segment and was followed by two consecutive PCR amplification steps. The study's own analysis went as follows. Reads were demultiplexed and grouped by UMI with MIGEC, and clonotypes were assembled and quantified with MiTCR. To exclude erroneous sequences, any TCR cDNA sequence not supported by at least two reads was discarded. Downstream repertoire analysis used the tcR package, and clonotypes were matched across fractions by CDR3 nucleotide sequence plus V segment. VDJmatch was used to annotate antigen specificity against VDJdb, with one amino acid substitution in CDR3 allowed. After the reads were reprocessed by TCRdb, one entry was made per CDR3 protein sequence, with no DNA. Clone size and V and J calls follow TCRdb, not the original study. This sample's records show 250,000 to 300,000 distinct CDR3 sequences. The ten largest make up about 0.4% of the sample.

The sequence joins TRBV7-6 to TRBJ1-2; checking the TCRdb D call of TRBD1 is not possible without DNA. Sequenced material: blood T cells: a sorted CD56 or NKG2C T cell subset, CD4+ or CD8+ T cells, or bulk PBMC T cells (not recorded which). The TCR sequence derives from a man aged 18 to 30 in good health. Donor details come from another sample of the same person, matched by shared clones. The CDR3 has the sequence CASSPQPDGRGFGYGYTF.